This T cell receptor beta chain is drawn from a study of blood T cell repertoires in COVID-19. Study details: Samples of COVID-19 (acute and convalescent) were obtained from the United States, Italy and Spain. From T cells, B-cell-depleted T cells, or PBMCs came the material, which was cDNA or gDNA.

The CDR3 sequence is 12 residues long. The V end was cut by 4 bases, the J end by 15 bases, with 16 bases between. Germline V gene lookup returns CDR1 KGHSH and CDR2 LQKENI. Authors' analysis steps: The authors estimated nucleated cell counts from reference gene primer amplification. Profiled with immunoSEQ multiplex PCR; TCRdb holds only in-frame clones, not every one. V, J and clone size reflect that table, while D and trimming were determined from the DNA. The table lists around 380,000 clones, roughly 77% of them singletons. The chain is built from TRBV18 and TRBJ1-5, with D uncertain. The receptor's source is a human donor with acute or convalescent COVID-19. The donor label of this sample is uncertain. The sequencing input was peripheral blood. DNA for the CDR3: TGTGCCAGCTCACGCGCAGAGGGTTGGCCGCATTTT. This translates into CASSRAEGWPHF.